Presented here are 21 T cell receptor beta chains from one specimen sequenced in a study of shared T cell receptors in the human thymus. TCRdb's copy holds only in-frame clones and misses some; the assay was immunoSEQ multiplex PCR. The sample holds over 450,000 clones, around 82% seen once. This sample was also put to use in a study of human thymus T cells.

Sequencing input: thymocytes. The receptors derive from a boy under two years old with a congenital heart defect.

V and J are TRBV28 and TRBJ2-7; D remains unclear. The V end lost 11 bases, the J end lost 2 bases, and 19 bases lay between the germline ends. The CDR3 covers 14 residues. The germline CDR1 and CDR2 sequences are MDHEN and SYDVKM. Here the CDR3 DNA reads TGTGCCTCCCACCCACTTCCGCGGCCCTACGAGCAGTACTTC. Encoded protein: CASHPLPRPYEQYF.

The gene calls are TRBV27 and TRBJ2-2, with 10 nucleotides matching TRBD1. J gave up 6 bases and V 5 bases, and 9 bases lay outside the gene matches. The CDR3 sequence is 16 residues long. CDR1 and CDR2 (germline): MNHEY, SMNVEV (reference sequence). The CDR3 here is CASSRGTGDVSGELFF. The CDR3 DNA reads as TGTGCCAGCAGTAGAGGGACAGGGGATGTGTCCGGGGAGCTGTTTTTT.

This chain connects TRBV5-1 to TRBJ2-7, with D perhaps TRBD1 (6 bases). This CDR3 has 17 residues. V lost 0 bases, J lost 2 bases, and 18 bases lay in between. CDR1 SGHRS and CDR2 YFSETQ come from the germline V gene. The CDR3 spells CASSLGTPFGQPYEQYF. CDR3 coding DNA: TGCGCCAGCAGCTTGGGAACCCCATTTGGACAGCCCTACGAGCAGTACTTC.

The chain links TRBV6-1 to TRBJ2-7; D might be TRBD2 (6 bases). The CDR3 totals 12 residues. V was cut by 6 bases and J by 4 bases, with 10 bases left in between. Germline V gene data show CDR1 as MNHNS and CDR2 as SASEGT. The CDR3 sequence: CASRGGRYEQYF. In DNA, the CDR3 is TGTGCCAGCAGGGGGGGACGATACGAGCAGTACTTC.

This rearrangement joins TRBV5-4 to TRBJ2-7; D possibly corresponds to TRBD1 (5 bases). The CDR3 runs to 15 residues. Germline CDR1 and CDR2: SGHNT and YYREEE (reference sequence). V shed 4 bases and J shed 0 bases, with 14 bases lying between them. The DNA for the CDR3 is TGTGCCAGCAGCCTCGACAGTTCAAGCTCCTACGAGCAGTACTTC. This codes for CASSLDSSSSYEQYF.

The chain couples TRBV6-6 to TRBJ2-3, with TRBD2 identical over 7 bases. The CDR3 totals 12 residues. Germline loops: CDR1 MNHNY, CDR2 SVGAGI (reference sequence). Germline trimming cut 9 bases from V and 6 bases from J; bases unmatched to any gene: 6. The CDR3 is CASHGEGDTQYF. CDR3 in DNA: TGTGCCAGTCACGGGGAGGGGGATACGCAGTATTTT.

The chain employs TRBV27 and TRBJ2-2; TRBD2 agrees at 16 bases. Germline V gives CDR1 MNHEY, CDR2 SMNVEV (reference sequence). The CDR3 has 22 amino acids. Unmatched junction bases numbered 17, after V lost 3 bases and J lost 4 bases. CDR3 residues: CASSFRRLPGLAGGEGTGELFF. CDR3 bases: TGTGCCAGCAGTTTCCGGCGGCTTCCGGGACTAGCGGGAGGGGAGGGCACCGGGGAGCTGTTTTTT.

The CDR3: CASRGERGNQPQHF. The CDR3 nucleotides read TGTGCCAGCAGGGGAGAACGCGGCAATCAGCCCCAGCATTTT. The rearrangement joins TRBV27 to TRBJ1-5; D gene ambiguous. The V end was cut by 6 bases, the J end by 2 bases, with 11 bases between. CDR3 length equals 14 residues. The germline V gene has CDR1 MNHEY and CDR2 SMNVEV (reference sequence).

The CDR3 DNA follows: TGCGCCAGCAGCGGACAGGGATCCGGGGAGCTGTTTTTT. As protein: CASSGQGSGELFF. V is TRBV5-1 and J is TRBJ2-2; 8 nucleotides align to TRBD1. The germline CDR1 and CDR2 sequences are SGHRS and YFSETQ. V was pared by 4 bases and J by 6 bases, with 2 bases of the junction left unmatched. The CDR3 runs 13 residues. Based on the CDR3 plus reference TRBV5-1 and TRBJ2-2, the full variable domain is KAGVTQTPRYLIKTRGQQVTLSCSPISGHRSVSWYQQTPGQGLQFLFEYFSETQRNKGNFPGRFSGRQFSNSRSEMNVSTLELGDSALYLCASSGQGSGELFFGEGSRLTVL.

V gene TRBV6-5 combines with J gene TRBJ1-1, with D possibly being TRBD1 (5 bases). The CDR3 loop spans 13 amino acids. Trimming pared 6 bases from V and 4 bases from J, leaving 12 bases between. Germline V gene sequence: CDR1 MNHEY, CDR2 SVGAGI. The CDR3 region is CASRLGRGTEAFF. In nucleotides, the CDR3 is TGTGCCAGCAGATTGGGGAGGGGCACTGAAGCTTTCTTT.

The chain couples TRBV4-2 to TRBJ2-1, with 8 nucleotides matching TRBD2. Germline values: CDR1 LGHNA, CDR2 YNFKEQ. The CDR3 has 17 residues. After removal of 1 base from V and 4 bases from J, the junction contained 9 bases not matched to a gene. The CDR3 here is CASSQGRRTSHYNEQFF. CDR3 DNA: TGTGCCAGCAGCCAAGGTCGCCGGACTAGCCATTACAATGAGCAGTTCTTC.

The chain uses TRBV4-3 and TRBJ2-3; a possible D gene is TRBD1 (5 bases). The CDR3 has 16 residues. Trimming left V 1 base short and J 1 base short, with 12 bases between. Germline CDR1 is LGHNA and CDR2 is YSLEER. CDR3 in amino acids: CASSQGLGAGTDTQYF. The CDR3 DNA reads as TGCGCCAGCAGCCAAGGTCTAGGGGCGGGCACAGATACGCAGTATTTT.

Only a few counts were recorded for this clone. Within the sample, other DNA sequences also encode this same CDR3. The chain combines TRBV5-6 with TRBJ1-2; a weak D match, TRBD1 (6 bases). The CDR3 contains 14 residues. V was pared by 0 bases and J by 5 bases, with 11 bases between. Germline assignment: CDR1 SGHDT and CDR2 YYEEEE. The CDR3 loop reads CASSLVGGGYGYTF. DNA for the CDR3: TGTGCCAGCAGCTTGGTAGGGGGAGGGTATGGCTACACCTTC.

The V gene is TRBV15, the J gene TRBJ2-7, with 8 bases identical to TRBD2. Looked up from germline, CDR1 is LNHNV and CDR2 is YYDKDF (reference sequence). The V gene end was trimmed by 0 bases and the J gene end by 1 base; junction bases not matched to a gene: 8. The CDR3 sequence is 17 residues long. The CDR3, as DNA: TGTGCCACCAGCAGAGAAGGGAACGGGGGGGGGTCCTACGAGCAGTACTTC. It codes for CATSREGNGGGSYEQYF.

J is TRBJ2-5 and V is TRBV27; the match to TRBD2 covers 8 bases. This CDR3 has 18 amino acids. Unmatched junction bases numbered 17, after V lost 3 bases and J lost 5 bases. Looked up from germline, CDR1 is MNHEY and CDR2 is SMNVEV (reference sequence). The CDR3 is CASSFSPSLAGGRETQYF. CDR3 bases: TGTGCCAGCAGTTTTAGCCCCTCTTTGGCGGGAGGTCGGGAGACCCAGTACTTC.

The rearrangement uses TRBV19 and TRBJ1-5; possible D gene TRBD1, 6 bases. From germline, CDR1 is LNHDA and CDR2 SQIVND (reference sequence). Trimming removed 3 bases at V and 0 bases at J, with 15 bases between. This CDR3 spans 17 amino acids. CDR3 loop: CASSMGRGHVSNQPQHF. The CDR3 nucleotides are TGTGCCAGTAGTATGGGCAGGGGTCATGTTAGCAATCAGCCCCAGCATTTT.

V is TRBV9 and J is TRBJ2-3; 16 nucleotides line up with TRBD2. Germline values: CDR1 SGDLS, CDR2 YYNGEE. The CDR3 is made up of 19 amino acids. Unmatched junction bases numbered 5, after V lost 0 bases and J lost 1 base. CDR3: CASSVVGTSGREGTDTQYF. The CDR3, as DNA: TGTGCCAGCAGCGTAGTCGGGACTAGCGGGAGGGAAGGCACAGATACGCAGTATTTT.

The chain has TRBV6-1 and TRBJ2-6; D ambiguous. CDR1 MNHNS and CDR2 SASEGT come from the germline V gene. Trimming stripped 2 bases from V and 0 bases from J, with 8 bases between. There are 16 residues in the CDR3. This CDR3 is CASSEWADSGANVLTF. The CDR3 bases are TGTGCCAGCAGTGAATGGGCAGACTCTGGGGCCAACGTCCTGACTTTC.

The chain uses TRBV2 and TRBJ2-5; 7 bases match TRBD1. Germline trimming cut 5 bases from V and 4 bases from J; bases unmatched to any gene: 7. CDR3 length equals 14 residues. From germline, CDR1 is SNHLY and CDR2 FYNNEI. Here the CDR3 reads CASSHEGARETQYF. Written as DNA, the CDR3 is TGTGCCAGCAGTCACGAGGGGGCGAGAGAGACCCAGTACTTC.

This clone was picked up one time. The V and J genes are TRBV4-2 and TRBJ2-1, with D possibly being TRBD2 (6 bases). Germline CDR1 is LGHNA and CDR2 is YNFKEQ. Trimming removed 0 bases from V and 2 bases from J, with 20 bases in between. CDR3 size: 19 residues. The CDR3 protein is CASSQDHRQFQRAYNEQFF. The DNA of the CDR3 is TGTGCCAGCAGCCAAGATCACAGACAATTCCAGCGGGCCTACAATGAGCAGTTCTTC.

V and J are TRBV7-9 and TRBJ2-7; TRBD2 matches 10 bases. Looked up from germline, CDR1 is SEHNR and CDR2 is FQNEAQ (reference sequence). The CDR3 has 15 residues. Trimming took 5 bases from V and 7 from J; bases not matched to a gene: 11. The DNA for the CDR3 is TGTGCCAGCAGCCCCCCTAGCGGGAGACGGGGAGAGCAGTACTTC. Its translation is CASSPPSGRRGEQYF.